The clone carrying this TCR beta chain was recorded only once. Sequencing used immunoSEQ multiplex PCR; TCRdb keeps in-frame clones, though not all of them. The table lists roughly 250,000 clones, approximately 83% of them singletons, with more than 3.5% in the top ten. The ends were cut back, 4 bases at V and 4 bases at J, with 11 bases in the middle. This CDR3 has 15 amino acids. Germline V gene sequence: CDR1 SNHLY, CDR2 FYNNEI. The data derive from a study of blood T cell repertoires in COVID-19. Study information: The United States, Italy and Spain provided the acute and convalescent COVID-19 samples.

Participants reported their clinical history, and cohort assignment relied on those reports. Recovery among Cohort 3 donors was established by two negative PCRs, clearance, or symptom resolution. This clonotype originated in a woman aged 25 to 39 who had recovered from COVID-19. The genes are TRBV2 and TRBJ2-6; D unclear. Source material: PBMCs or T cells enriched from blood (not recorded which). For the CDR3, the DNA is TGTGCCAGCAGTGGAGGAGTCCCAGGGGCCAACGTCCTGACTTTC. It encodes CASSGGVPGANVLTF.